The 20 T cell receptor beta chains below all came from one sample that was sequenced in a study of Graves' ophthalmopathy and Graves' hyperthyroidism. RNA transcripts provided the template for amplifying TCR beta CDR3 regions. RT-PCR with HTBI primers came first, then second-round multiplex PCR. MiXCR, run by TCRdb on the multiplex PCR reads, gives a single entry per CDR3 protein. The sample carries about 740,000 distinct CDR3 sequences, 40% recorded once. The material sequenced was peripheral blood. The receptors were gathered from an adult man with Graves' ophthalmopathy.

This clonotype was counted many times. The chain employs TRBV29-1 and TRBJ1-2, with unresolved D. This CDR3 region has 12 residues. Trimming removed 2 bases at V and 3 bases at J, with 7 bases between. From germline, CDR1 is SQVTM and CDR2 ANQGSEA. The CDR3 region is CSVESNYYGYTF. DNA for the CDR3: TGCAGCGTTGAAAGCAACTACTATGGCTACACCTTC.

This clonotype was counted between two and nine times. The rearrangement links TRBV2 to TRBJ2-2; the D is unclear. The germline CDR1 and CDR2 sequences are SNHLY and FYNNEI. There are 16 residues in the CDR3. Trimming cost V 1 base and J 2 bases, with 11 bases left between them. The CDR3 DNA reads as TGTGCCAGCAGTGAAGAGGGCGGTGCTAACACCGGGGAGCTGTTTTTT. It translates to CASSEEGGANTGELFF. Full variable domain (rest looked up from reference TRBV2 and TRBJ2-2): EPEVTQTPSHQVTQMGQEVILRCVPISNHLYFYWYRQILGQKVEFLVSFYNNEISEKSEIFDDQFSVERPDGSNFTLKIRSTKLEDSAMYFCASSEEGGANTGELFFGEGSRLTVL.

CDR3 bases: TGTGCCAGCAGCCAAGCGGGGAGTAAGGGGAACACTGAAGCTTTCTTT. It encodes CASSQAGSKGNTEAFF. The chain combines TRBV14 with TRBJ1-1; D call uncertain. V was shortened by 1 base and J by 1 base, with 13 bases between the two germline ends. The germline V gene encodes CDR1 SGHDN and CDR2 FVKESK. CDR3 length: 16 amino acids.

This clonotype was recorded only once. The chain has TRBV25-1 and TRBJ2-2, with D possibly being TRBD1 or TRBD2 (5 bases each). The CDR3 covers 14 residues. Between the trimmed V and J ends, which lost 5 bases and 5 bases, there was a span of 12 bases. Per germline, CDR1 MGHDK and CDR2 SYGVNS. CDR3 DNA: TGTGCCAGCAGTTGGGGACGGAGAACCGGGGAGCTGTTTTTT. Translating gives CASSWGRRTGELFF.

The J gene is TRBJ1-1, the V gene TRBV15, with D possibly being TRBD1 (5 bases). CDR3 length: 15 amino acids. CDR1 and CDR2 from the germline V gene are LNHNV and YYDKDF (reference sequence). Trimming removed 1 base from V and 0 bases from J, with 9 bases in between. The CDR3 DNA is TGTGCCACCAGCAGAGTTGGGGGAATGAACACTGAAGCTTTCTTT. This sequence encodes CATSRVGGMNTEAFF.

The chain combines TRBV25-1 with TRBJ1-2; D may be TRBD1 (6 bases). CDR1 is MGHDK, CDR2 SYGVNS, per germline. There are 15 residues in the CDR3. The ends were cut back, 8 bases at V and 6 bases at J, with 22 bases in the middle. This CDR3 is CASSPALGGLDGYTF. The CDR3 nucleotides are TGTGCCAGCTCACCAGCTCTCGGGGGGCTCGATGGCTACACCTTC.

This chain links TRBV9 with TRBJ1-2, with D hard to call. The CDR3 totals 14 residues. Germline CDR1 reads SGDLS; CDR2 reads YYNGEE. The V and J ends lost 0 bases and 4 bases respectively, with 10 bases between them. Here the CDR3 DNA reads TGTGCCAGCAGCGTAGAGGGAGGGTCCTATGGCTACACCTTC. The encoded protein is CASSVEGGSYGYTF. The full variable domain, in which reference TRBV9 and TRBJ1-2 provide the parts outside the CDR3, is DSGVTQTPKHLITATGQRVTLRCSPRSGDLSVYWYQQSLDQGLQFLIQYYNGEERAKGNILERFSAQQFPDLHSELNLSSLELGDSALYFCASSVEGGSYGYTFGSGTRLTVV.

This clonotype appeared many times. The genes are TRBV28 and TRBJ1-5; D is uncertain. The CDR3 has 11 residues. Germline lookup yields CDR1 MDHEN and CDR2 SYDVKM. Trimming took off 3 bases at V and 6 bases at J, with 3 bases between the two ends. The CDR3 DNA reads TGTGCCAGCAGTTTCTCTCAGCCCCAGCATTTT. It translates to CASSFSQPQHF.

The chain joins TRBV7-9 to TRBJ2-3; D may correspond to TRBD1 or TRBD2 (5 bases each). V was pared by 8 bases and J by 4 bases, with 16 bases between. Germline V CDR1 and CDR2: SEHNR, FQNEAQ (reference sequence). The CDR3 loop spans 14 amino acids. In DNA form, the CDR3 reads TGTGCCAGCGGAAGGATGGGGGTTGCAGATACGCAGTATTTT. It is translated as CASGRMGVADTQYF.

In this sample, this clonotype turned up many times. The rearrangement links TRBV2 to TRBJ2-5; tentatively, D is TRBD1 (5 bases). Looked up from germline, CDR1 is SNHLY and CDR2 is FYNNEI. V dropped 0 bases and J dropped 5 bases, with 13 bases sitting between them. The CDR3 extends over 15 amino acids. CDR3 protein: CASSEARGALETQYF. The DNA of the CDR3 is TGTGCCAGCAGTGAAGCAAGGGGTGCCTTGGAGACCCAGTACTTC. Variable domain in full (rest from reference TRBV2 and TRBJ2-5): EPEVTQTPSHQVTQMGQEVILRCVPISNHLYFYWYRQILGQKVEFLVSFYNNEISEKSEIFDDQFSVERPDGSNFTLKIRSTKLEDSAMYFCASSEARGALETQYFGPGTRLLVL.

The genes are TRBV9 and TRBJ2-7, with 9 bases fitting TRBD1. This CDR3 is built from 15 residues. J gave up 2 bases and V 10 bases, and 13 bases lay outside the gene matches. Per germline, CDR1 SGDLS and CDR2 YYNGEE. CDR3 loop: CAWSQTGTGPYEQYF. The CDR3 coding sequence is TGTGCCTGGAGTCAGACCGGGACAGGGCCCTACGAGCAGTACTTC.

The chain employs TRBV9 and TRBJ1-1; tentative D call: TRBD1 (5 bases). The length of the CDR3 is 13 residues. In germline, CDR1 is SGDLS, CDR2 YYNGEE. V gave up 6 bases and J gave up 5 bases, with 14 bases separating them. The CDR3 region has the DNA TGTGCCAGCACCAAAGGCAGGGAAACTGAAGCTTTCTTT. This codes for CASTKGRETEAFF.

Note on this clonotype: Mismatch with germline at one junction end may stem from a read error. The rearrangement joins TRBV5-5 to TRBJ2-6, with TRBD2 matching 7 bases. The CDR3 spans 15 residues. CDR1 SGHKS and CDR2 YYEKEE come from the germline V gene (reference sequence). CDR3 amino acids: CASSSRLAGTNVLTF. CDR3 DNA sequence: TGTGCCAGCAGCTCACGACTAGCTGGGACCAACGTCCTGACTTTC. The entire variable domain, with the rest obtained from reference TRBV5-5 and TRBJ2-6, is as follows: DAGVTQSPTHLIKTRGQQVTLRCSPISGHKSVSWYQQVLGQGPQFIFQYYEKEERGRGNFPDRFSARQFPNYSSELNVNALLLGDSALYLCASSSRLAGTNVLTFGAGSRLTVL.

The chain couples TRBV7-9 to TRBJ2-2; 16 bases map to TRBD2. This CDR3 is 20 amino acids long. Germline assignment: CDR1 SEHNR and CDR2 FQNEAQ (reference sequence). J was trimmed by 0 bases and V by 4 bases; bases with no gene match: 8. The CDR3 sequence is CASSSGTSGRVTTNTGELFF. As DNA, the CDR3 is TGTGCCAGCAGCTCTGGGACTAGCGGGAGGGTGACCACGAACACCGGGGAGCTGTTTTTT.

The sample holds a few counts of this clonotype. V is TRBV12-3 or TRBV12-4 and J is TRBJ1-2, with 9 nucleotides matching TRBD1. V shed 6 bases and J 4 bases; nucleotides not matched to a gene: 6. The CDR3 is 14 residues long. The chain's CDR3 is CASSVDRGIYGYTF. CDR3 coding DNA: TGTGCCAGCAGCGTGGACAGGGGTATCTATGGCTACACCTTC.

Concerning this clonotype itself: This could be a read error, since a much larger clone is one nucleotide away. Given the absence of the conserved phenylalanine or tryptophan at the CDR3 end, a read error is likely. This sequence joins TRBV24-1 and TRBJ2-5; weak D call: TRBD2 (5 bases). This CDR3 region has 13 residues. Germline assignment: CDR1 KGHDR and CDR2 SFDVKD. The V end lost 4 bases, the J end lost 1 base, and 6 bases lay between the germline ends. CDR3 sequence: CATSDRGQETQYS. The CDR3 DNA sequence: TGTGCCACCAGTGACCGGGGCCAAGAGACCCAGTACTCC.

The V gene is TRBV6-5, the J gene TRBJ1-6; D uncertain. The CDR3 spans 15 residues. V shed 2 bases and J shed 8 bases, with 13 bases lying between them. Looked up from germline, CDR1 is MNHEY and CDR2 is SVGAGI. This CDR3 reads CASSYGQPFDSPLHF. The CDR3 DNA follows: TGTGCCAGCAGTTACGGGCAGCCGTTCGATTCACCCCTCCACTTT.

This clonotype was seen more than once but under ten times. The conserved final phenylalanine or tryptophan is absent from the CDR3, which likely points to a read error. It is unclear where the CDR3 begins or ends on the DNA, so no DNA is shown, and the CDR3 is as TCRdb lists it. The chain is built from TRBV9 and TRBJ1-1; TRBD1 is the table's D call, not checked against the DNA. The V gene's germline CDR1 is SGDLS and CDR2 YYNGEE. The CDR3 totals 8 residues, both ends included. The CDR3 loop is CASSVAAG.

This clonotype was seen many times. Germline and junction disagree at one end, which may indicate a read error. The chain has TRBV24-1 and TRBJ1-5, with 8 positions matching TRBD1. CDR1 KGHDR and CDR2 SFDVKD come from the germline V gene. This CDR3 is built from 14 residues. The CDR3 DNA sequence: TGTGCCAGCAGTCTCGGGACAGGAGGAGAGCCCCAGCATTTT. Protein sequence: CASSLGTGGEPQHF.

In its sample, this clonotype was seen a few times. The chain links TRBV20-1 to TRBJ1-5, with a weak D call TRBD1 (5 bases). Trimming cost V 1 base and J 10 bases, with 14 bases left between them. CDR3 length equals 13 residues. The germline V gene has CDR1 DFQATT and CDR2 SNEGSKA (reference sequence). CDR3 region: CSARGTKRVPQHF. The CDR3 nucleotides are TGCAGTGCTAGAGGGACAAAACGCGTACCCCAGCATTTT.